These T cell receptor beta chains were read from a single sample in a study of blood T cell repertoires in COVID-19. The protocol was immunoSEQ multiplex PCR, while the TCRdb copy is restricted to in-frame clones and leaves out a portion. The sample contains more than 200,000 clones, approximately 84% of which appear only once. Material for sequencing was peripheral blood. The source of these receptors is a man aged 50 to 60 with COVID-19, enrolled during active disease. Both conserved end residues are part of each CDR3. The D gene is left open where the match is weak. For some rows the clone size is stated as once, few or many, or as a class when expanded; others skip it.

J gene | V gene | clone size | D gene | CDR3 DNA | CDR3 protein
TRBJ1-6 | TRBV11-2 | . | TRBD1 | TGTGCCAGCAGCTTAGGGACAGGGCATAATTCACCCCTCCACTTT | CASSLGTGHNSPLHF
TRBJ1-6 | TRBV6-5 | once | . | TGTGCCAGCCGGGTTAGACCGTCCGCGGATTCACCCCTCCACTTT | CASRVRPSADSPLHF
TRBJ2-7 | TRBV6-6 | . | . | TGTGCCAGCAGGGAGGGGGCAACCGTCTACGAGCAGTACTTC | CASREGATVYEQYF
TRBJ2-4 | TRBV6-2/TRBV6-3 | . | TRBD2 | TGTGCCAGCAGTTATCTGACTAGCGGGGAATGGAACTTC | CASSYLTSGEWNF
TRBJ1-3 | TRBV9 | . | . | TGTGCCAGCAGCGTTGGACAGAGCTCTGGAAACACCATATATTTT | CASSVGQSSGNTIYF
TRBJ1-2 | TRBV18 | few | TRBD1 | TGTGCCAGCTCATCTACAACCGACAGGGGTGGTGGCTACACCTTC | CASSSTTDRGGGYTF
TRBJ2-3 | TRBV5-1 | . | . | TGCGCCAGCAGCCCCGGGAGCAGGGTTAGCACAGATACGCAGTATTTT | CASSPGSRVSTDTQYF
TRBJ2-2 | TRBV7-2 | . | TRBD1 | TGTGCCAGCAGCCAAGGGACAGGGGACACCGGGGAGCTGTTTTTT | CASSQGTGDTGELFF
TRBJ2-2 | TRBV5-1 | few | TRBD1 | TGCGCCAGCAGCTCCGGGACAGGGTTCACCGGGGAGCTGTTTTTT | CASSSGTGFTGELFF
TRBJ1-1 | TRBV2 | . | . | TGTGCCAGCAGCGGGGTTGAAGCTTTCTTT | CASSGVEAFF
TRBJ2-7 | TRBV28 | . | . | TGTGCCAGCAGTCCCGAGACAGAATTCCGCTGGTACGAGCAGTACTTC | CASSPETEFRWYEQYF
TRBJ1-1 | TRBV5-4 | . | . | TGTGCCAGCAGCTTGAAGGCAGGGAACACTGAAGCTTTCTTT | CASSLKAGNTEAFF
TRBJ2-1 | TRBV6-2/TRBV6-3 | . | . | TGTGCCAGCAGTTACTCTACGGGCTCCTACAATGAGCAGTTCTTC | CASSYSTGSYNEQFF
TRBJ2-1 | TRBV2 | . | TRBD1 | TGTGCCAGCACGGGACAGGGAGACTACAATGAGCAGTTCTTC | CASTGQGDYNEQFF
TRBJ2-1 | TRBV11-2 | . | TRBD2 | TGTGCCAGCAGCCTCGGGGGGGAGCAGTTCTTC | CASSLGGEQFF
TRBJ1-1 | TRBV30 | . | . | TGTGCCTGGAAGACAGCCGGGCGCACTGAAGCTTTCTTT | CAWKTAGRTEAFF
TRBJ1-6 | TRBV27 | . | . | TGTGCCAGCAGTTTAATTGGGGCGGATTCACCCCTCCACTTT | CASSLIGADSPLHF
TRBJ2-1 | TRBV24-1 | once | TRBD1 | TGTGCCACCAGTGACTCGACAGGGCCAACTGAGCAGTTCTTC | CATSDSTGPTEQFF
TRBJ2-1 | TRBV4-1 | . | . | TGCGCCAGCAGCCCCACGCTCAGGGATCGGGAGCAGTTCTTC | CASSPTLRDREQFF
TRBJ2-1 | TRBV5-1 | . | . | TGCGCCAGCAGCTTGGACAGTTACAATGAGCAGTTCTTC | CASSLDSYNEQFF
TRBJ2-1 | TRBV7-9 | once | TRBD1 | TGTGCCAGCAGCTTAGGACAGGGCGGCTTCTTC | CASSLGQGGFF
TRBJ1-2 | TRBV7-9 | once | TRBD1 | TGTGCCAGCAGCTCACAGGGACAGGGCTCCAACTATGGCTACACCTTC | CASSSQGQGSNYGYTF
TRBJ1-1 | TRBV28 | . | TRBD1 | TGTGCCAGTAGGACAGGGTTTACGAGTTCTGAAGCTTTCTTT | CASRTGFTSSEAFF
TRBJ1-5 | TRBV27 | . | . | TGTGCCAGCAGTTTATACTTCAGCAATCAGCCCCAGCATTTT | CASSLYFSNQPQHF
TRBJ1-4 | TRBV7-7 | . | . | TGTGCTAGCAGCTCGTCACATAATGAAAAACTGTTTTTT | CASSSSHNEKLFF
TRBJ1-3 | TRBV11-2 | . | . | TGTGCCAGCAGTCACTCTGGAAACACCATATATTTT | CASSHSGNTIYF
TRBJ1-6 | TRBV5-4 | few | . | TGTGCCAGCAGCTTCCGCTCCTATAATTCACCCCTCCACTTT | CASSFRSYNSPLHF
TRBJ1-1 | TRBV4-1 | . | TRBD1 | TGCGCCAGCAGCTTCGGGACAGGGGACACTGAAGCTTTCTTT | CASSFGTGDTEAFF
TRBJ1-1 | TRBV7-8 | . | . | TGTGCCAGCAGCTTTCCCTGGGAGGTGAACACTGAAGCTTTCTTT | CASSFPWEVNTEAFF
TRBJ1-1 | TRBV11-2 | . | . | TGTGCCAGCAGCCCCCTCGGTTCGAACACTGAAGCTTTCTTT | CASSPLGSNTEAFF
TRBJ1-5 | TRBV10-3 | . | TRBD1 | TGTGCCATCAGGACAGGGCCTGGGGAGCCCCAGCATTTT | CAIRTGPGEPQHF
TRBJ2-5 | TRBV2 | . | . | TGTGCCAGCAGGACGGGGGAGACCCAGTACTTC | CASRTGETQYF
TRBJ1-3 | TRBV19 | . | . | TGTGCCAGTAGTATAGGAGGAGCGGACACCATATATTTT | CASSIGGADTIYF
TRBJ2-7 | TRBV12-5 | . | . | TGTGCTAGTGGTTTGCCCCCTTACTTC | CASGLPPYF
TRBJ1-2 | TRBV2 | . | TRBD1 | TGTGCCAACCGCCGGGACAGGATCTATGGCTACACCTTC | CANRRDRIYGYTF
TRBJ2-3 | TRBV24-1 | . | TRBD1 | TGTGCCACCAGTGATACAGGACAGGCAGATACGCAGTATTTT | CATSDTGQADTQYF
TRBJ2-7 | TRBV18 | . | . | TGTGCCAGCTCGCCTTACCGGAGTTCCTACGAGCAGTACTTC | CASSPYRSSYEQYF
TRBJ2-4 | TRBV7-9 | . | TRBD1 | TGTGCCAGCAGCTCCCGGGACAGTTTAGCCAAAAACATTCAGTACTTC | CASSSRDSLAKNIQYF
TRBJ2-7 | TRBV6-5 | . | . | TGTGCCAGCAGATTTAACAGGGTGATCGAGTACGAGCAGTACTTC | CASRFNRVIEYEQYF
TRBJ2-1 | TRBV2 | many | . | TGTGCCAGCAGCGACACAGGGGGGGGTTACAATGAGCAGTTCTTC | CASSDTGGGYNEQFF
TRBJ2-2 | TRBV5-4 | . | TRBD2 | TGTGCCAGCAGCTCTGGGGGGGGATATGTCGGGGAGCTGTTTTTT | CASSSGGGYVGELFF
TRBJ2-3 | TRBV28 | . | TRBD2 | TGTGCCAGCAGCACTTCCGGGACTAGCCGGAGCGGGGATACGCAGTATTTT | CASSTSGTSRSGDTQYF
TRBJ2-2 | TRBV27 | . | . | TGTGCCAGCAGTTCATCGCCGACAAAAGCGGGCTCCGGGGAGCTGTTTTTT | CASSSSPTKAGSGELFF
TRBJ1-1 | TRBV30 | once | . | TGTGCCTGGAGCGATACAGGGCCCGCGGCTGAAGCTTTCTTT | CAWSDTGPAAEAFF
TRBJ2-1 | TRBV9 | . | TRBD2 | TGTGCCAGCAGCTCCAGGGGTCGGGGGGGACCCCGTGAGCAGTTCTTC | CASSSRGRGGPREQFF
TRBJ2-1 | TRBV9 | . | . | TGTGCCAGCAGCGTACTTTTCAGCGAAGGGGGTGTCCTTAAGCGGAGTACCTACAATGAGCAGTTCTTC | CASSVLFSEGGVLKRSTYNEQFF
TRBJ1-1 | TRBV11-3 | . | . | TGTGCCAGCAGCTTAGAGGGGGGGTCCACTGAAGCTTTCTTT | CASSLEGGSTEAFF
TRBJ1-4 | TRBV7-9 | . | . | TGTGCCAGCAGACCCGAACCCTACAGGGAGGGCGATGAAAAACTGTTTTTT | CASRPEPYREGDEKLFF
TRBJ2-7 | TRBV30 | . | TRBD2 | TGTGCCTGGAACAGCGGGATTTTATACGAGCAGTACTTC | CAWNSGILYEQYF
TRBJ1-1 | TRBV29-1 | few | TRBD1 | TGCAGCGTTGACAGACCTGGACAGGGGATAACTGAAGCTTTCTTT | CSVDRPGQGITEAFF
TRBJ1-6 | TRBV27 | . | . | TGTGCCAGCAGTCAGGGACTTAATAATTCACCCCTCCACTTT | CASSQGLNNSPLHF